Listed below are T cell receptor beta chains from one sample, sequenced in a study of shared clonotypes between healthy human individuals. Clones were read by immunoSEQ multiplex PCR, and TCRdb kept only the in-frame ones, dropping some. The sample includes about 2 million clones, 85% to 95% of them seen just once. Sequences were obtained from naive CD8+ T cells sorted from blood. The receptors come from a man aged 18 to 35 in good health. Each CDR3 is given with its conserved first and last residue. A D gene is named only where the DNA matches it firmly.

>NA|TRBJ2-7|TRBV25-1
CASTFLNEQYF
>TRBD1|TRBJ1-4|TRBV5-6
CASSVMTGAEKLFF
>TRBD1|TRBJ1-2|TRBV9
CASSPTGQGLYGYTF
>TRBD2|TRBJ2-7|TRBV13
CASSPGGQDLLYEQYF
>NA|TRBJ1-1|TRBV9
CASSDTQGLNTEAFF
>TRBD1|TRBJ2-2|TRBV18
CASSPNDRAEDTGELFF
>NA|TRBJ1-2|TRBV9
CASSVGPTTAPNYGYTF
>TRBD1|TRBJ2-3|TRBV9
CASSVEGQGSDTQYF
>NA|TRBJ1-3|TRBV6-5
CASSYEDLRPGNTIYF
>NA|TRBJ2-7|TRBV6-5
CASSYTGSYEQYF
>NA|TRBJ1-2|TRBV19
CASTIGRGLGDGYTF
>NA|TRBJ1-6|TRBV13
CASSLVREMGFISPLHF
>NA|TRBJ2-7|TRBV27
CASSLVSGSYEQYF
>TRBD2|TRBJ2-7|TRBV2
CASSEAPWRGDYEQYF
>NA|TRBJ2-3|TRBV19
CASSTDRGATDTQYF
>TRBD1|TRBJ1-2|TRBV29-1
CSVDAGGYGYTF
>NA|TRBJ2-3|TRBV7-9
CASSPISGLDTQYF
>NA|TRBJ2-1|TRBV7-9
CASSGALVGEQFF
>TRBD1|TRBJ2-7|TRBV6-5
CASSYFRDRDSDEQYF
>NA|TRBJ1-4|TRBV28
CASSPNEKLFF
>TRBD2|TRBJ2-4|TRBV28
CASSYSPGRVESIQYF
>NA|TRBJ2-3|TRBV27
CASSLGPRGDTDTQYF
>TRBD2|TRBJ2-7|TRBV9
CASSVGAGERDEQYF
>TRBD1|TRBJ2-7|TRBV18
CASSPPPGQATNEQYF